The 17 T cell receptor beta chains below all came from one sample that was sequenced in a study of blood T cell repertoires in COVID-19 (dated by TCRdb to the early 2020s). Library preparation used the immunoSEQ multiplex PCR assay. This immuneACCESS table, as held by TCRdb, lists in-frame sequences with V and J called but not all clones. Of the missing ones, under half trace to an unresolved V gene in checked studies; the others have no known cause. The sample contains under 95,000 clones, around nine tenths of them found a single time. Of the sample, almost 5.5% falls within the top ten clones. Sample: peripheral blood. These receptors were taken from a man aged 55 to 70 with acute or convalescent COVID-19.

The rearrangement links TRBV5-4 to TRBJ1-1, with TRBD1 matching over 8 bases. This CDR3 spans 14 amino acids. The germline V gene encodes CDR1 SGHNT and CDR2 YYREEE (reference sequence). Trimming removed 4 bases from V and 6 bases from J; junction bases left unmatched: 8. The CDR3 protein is CASSQGQVSSEAFF. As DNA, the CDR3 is TGTGCCAGCAGCCAGGGACAGGTGTCATCTGAAGCTTTCTTT.

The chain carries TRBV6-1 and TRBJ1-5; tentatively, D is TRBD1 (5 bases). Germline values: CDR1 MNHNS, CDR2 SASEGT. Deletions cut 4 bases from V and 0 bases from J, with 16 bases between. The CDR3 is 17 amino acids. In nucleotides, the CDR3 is TGTGCCAGCAGTGCCCCCCAGGGCAGATATAGCAATCAGCCCCAGCATTTT. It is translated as CASSAPQGRYSNQPQHF.

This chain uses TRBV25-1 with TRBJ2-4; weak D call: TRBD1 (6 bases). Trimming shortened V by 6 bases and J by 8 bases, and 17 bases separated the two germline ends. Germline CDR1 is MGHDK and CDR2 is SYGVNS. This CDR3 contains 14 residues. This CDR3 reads CASRGAGAWDIQYF. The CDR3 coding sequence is TGTGCCAGCAGGGGCGCAGGGGCGTGGGACATTCAGTACTTC.

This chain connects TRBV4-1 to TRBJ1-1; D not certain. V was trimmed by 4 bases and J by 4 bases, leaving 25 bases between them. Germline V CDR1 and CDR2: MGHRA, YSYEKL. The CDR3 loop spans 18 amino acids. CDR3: CASSPLGGTHTKSTEAFF. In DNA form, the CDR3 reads TGCGCCAGCAGCCCCCTGGGAGGCACGCATACAAAGAGCACTGAAGCTTTCTTT.

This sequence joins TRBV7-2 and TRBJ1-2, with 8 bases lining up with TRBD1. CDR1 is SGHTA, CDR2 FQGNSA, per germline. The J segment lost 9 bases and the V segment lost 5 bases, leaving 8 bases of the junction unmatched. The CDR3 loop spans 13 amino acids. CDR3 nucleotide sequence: TGTGCCAGCAGCCTTCGGACAGGGCGAAGCTACACCTTC. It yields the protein CASSLRTGRSYTF.

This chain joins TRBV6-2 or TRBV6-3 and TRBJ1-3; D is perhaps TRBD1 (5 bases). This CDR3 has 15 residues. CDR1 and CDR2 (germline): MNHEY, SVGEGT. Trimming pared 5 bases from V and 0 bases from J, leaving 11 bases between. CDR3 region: CASSREGPSGNTIYF. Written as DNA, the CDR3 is TGTGCCAGCAGTCGGGAGGGGCCCTCTGGAAACACCATATATTTT.

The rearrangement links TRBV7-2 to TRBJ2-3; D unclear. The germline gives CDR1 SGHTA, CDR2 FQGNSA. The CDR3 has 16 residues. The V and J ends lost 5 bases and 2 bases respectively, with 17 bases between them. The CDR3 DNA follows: TGTGCCAGCAGCAACCGCTACTCCCGAGTCACAGATACGCAGTATTTT. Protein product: CASSNRYSRVTDTQYF.

DNA of the CDR3: TGTGCCAGTACCCCATTGCGGGGAAACACCATATATTTT. Translation: CASTPLRGNTIYF. V gene TRBV19 combines with J gene TRBJ1-3; no clear D. The germline V and J ends were trimmed by 7 bases and 4 bases, with 11 bases remaining between them. Germline lookup yields CDR1 LNHDA and CDR2 SQIVND (reference sequence). The CDR3 loop spans 13 amino acids.

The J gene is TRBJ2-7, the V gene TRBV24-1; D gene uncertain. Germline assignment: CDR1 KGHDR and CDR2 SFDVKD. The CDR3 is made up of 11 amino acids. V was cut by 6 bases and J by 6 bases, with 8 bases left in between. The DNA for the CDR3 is TGTGCCACCAGTTATGCCGGCGAGCAGTACTTC. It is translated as CATSYAGEQYF.

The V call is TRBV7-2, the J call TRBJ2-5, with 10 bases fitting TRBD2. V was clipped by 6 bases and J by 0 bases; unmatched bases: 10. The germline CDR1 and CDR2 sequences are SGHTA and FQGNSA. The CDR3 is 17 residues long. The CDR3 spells CASSSPSGGLYQETQYF. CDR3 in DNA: TGTGCCAGCAGTTCCCCTAGCGGGGGATTGTACCAAGAGACCCAGTACTTC.

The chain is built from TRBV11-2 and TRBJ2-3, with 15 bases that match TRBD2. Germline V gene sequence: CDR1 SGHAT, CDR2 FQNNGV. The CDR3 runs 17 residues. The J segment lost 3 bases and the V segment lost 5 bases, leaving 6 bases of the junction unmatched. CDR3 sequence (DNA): TGTGCCAGCAGCCTTGGGACTAGCGGGGGGCTTACAGATACGCAGTATTTT. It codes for CASSLGTSGGLTDTQYF. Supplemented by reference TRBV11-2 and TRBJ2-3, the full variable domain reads EAGVAQSPRYKIIEKRQSVAFWCNPISGHATLYWYQQILGQGPKLLIQFQNNGVVDDSQLPKDRFSAERLKGVDSTLKIQPAKLEDSAVYLCASSLGTSGGLTDTQYFGPGTRLTVL.

CDR3 residues: CASIGGRNSPLHF. CDR3 nucleotide sequence: TGTGCCAGCATCGGGGGGAGGAATTCACCCCTCCACTTT. This chain joins TRBV2 and TRBJ1-6; a possible D gene is TRBD1 (5 bases). V lost 7 bases and J 7 bases, leaving 11 bases between the germline ends. The CDR3 loop spans 13 amino acids. The germline gives CDR1 SNHLY, CDR2 FYNNEI.

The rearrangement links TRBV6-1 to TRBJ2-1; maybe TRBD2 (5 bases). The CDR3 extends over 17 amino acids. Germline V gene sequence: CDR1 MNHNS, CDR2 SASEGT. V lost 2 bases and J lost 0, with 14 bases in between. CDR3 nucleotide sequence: TGTGCCAGCAGTGAAAGCGGCTATGCTACCTCCTACAATGAGCAGTTCTTC. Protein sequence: CASSESGYATSYNEQFF.

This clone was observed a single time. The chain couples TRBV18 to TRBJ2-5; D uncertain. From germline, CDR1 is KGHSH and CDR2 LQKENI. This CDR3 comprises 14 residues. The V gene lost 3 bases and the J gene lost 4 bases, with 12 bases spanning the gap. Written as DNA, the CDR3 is TGTGCCAGCTCACCTCTAGTATCGTTAGAGACCCAGTACTTC. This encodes CASSPLVSLETQYF.

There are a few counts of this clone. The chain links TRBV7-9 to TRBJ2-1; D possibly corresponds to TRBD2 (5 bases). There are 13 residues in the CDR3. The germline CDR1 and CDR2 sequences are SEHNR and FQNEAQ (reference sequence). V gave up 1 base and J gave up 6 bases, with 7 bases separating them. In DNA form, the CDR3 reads TGTGCCAGCAGCTTAGACGGGGTCAATGAGCAGTTCTTC. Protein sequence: CASSLDGVNEQFF.

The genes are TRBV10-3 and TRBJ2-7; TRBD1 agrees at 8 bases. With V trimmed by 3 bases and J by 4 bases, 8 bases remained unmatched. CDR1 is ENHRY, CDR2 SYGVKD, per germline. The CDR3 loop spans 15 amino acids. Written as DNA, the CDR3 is TGTGCCATCAGTGAAGCCGCCAGACAGGGGTACGAGCAGTACTTC. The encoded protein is CAISEAARQGYEQYF.

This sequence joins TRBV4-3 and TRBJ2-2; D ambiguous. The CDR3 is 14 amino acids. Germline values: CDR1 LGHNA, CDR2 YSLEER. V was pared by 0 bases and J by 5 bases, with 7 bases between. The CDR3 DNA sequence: TGCGCCAGCAGCCAAGATTTCGGTACCGGGGAGCTGTTTTTT. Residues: CASSQDFGTGELFF.